The T cell receptor beta chain described here comes from a study of glioma-infiltrating T cells after dendritic cell vaccination. The germline V gene encodes CDR1 SGHDT and CDR2 YYEEEE. Trimming left V 0 bases short and J 6 bases short, with 10 bases between. CDR3 length equals 13 residues. Indicated time point: after dendritic cell vaccination, including at tumor progression/relapse. Input was 2 ug genomic DNA, or all available if less. The repertoire was sequenced with immunoSEQ multiplex PCR; TCRdb's copy has only in-frame clones and lacks some. The data show tens of thousands of clones, roughly four fifths seen once.

This TCR came from a human donor with glioblastoma. V gene TRBV5-6 combines with J gene TRBJ2-7, with D tentatively TRBD2 (7 bases). Sequencing used blood, obtained after dendritic cell vaccination. The CDR3 DNA reads as TGTGCCAGCAGCTTGGAGGGGGGGCGCGAGCAGTACTTC. The encoded protein is CASSLEGGREQYF.